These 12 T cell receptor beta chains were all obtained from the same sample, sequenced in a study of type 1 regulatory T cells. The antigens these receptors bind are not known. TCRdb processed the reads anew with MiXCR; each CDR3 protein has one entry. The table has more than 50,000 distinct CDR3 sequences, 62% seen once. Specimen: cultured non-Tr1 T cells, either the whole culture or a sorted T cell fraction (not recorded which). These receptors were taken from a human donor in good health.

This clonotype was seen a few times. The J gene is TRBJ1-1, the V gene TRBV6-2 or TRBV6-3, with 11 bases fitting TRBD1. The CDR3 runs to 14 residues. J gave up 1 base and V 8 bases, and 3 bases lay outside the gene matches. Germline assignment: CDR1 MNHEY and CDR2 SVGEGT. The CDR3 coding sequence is TGTGCCAGCGGGACAGGGGGGTCGAACACTGAAGCTTTCTTT. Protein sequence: CASGTGGSNTEAFF.

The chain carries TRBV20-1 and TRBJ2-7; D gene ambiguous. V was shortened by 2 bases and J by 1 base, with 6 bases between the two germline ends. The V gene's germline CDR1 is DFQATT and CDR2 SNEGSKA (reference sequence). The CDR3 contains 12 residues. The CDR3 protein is CSARLGSYEQYF. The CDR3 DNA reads TGCAGTGCTAGACTCGGGTCCTACGAGCAGTACTTC.

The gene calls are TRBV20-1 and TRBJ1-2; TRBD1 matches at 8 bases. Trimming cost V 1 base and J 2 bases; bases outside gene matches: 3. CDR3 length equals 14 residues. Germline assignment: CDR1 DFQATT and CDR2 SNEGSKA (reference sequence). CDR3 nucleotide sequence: TGCAGTGCTAGAGGACAGGGGACCAACTATGGCTACACCTTC. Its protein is CSARGQGTNYGYTF.

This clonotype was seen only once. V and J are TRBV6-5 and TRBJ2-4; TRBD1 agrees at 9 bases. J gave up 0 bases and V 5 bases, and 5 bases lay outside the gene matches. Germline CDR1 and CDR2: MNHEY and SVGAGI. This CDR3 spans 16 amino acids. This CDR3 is CASSPGTGIAKNIQYF. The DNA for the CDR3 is TGTGCCAGCAGTCCTGGGACAGGGATAGCCAAAAACATTCAGTACTTC.

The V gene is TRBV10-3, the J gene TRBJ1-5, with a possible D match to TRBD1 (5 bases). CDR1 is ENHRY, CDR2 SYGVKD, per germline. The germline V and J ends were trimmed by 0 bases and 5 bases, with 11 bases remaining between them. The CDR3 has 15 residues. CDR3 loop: CAISESGQGHQPQHF. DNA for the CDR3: TGTGCCATCAGTGAGTCCGGCCAGGGCCATCAGCCCCAGCATTTT.

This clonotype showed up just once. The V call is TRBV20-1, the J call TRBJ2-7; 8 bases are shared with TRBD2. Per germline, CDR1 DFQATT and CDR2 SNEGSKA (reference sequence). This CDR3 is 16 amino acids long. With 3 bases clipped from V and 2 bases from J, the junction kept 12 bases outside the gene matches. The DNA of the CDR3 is TGCAGTGCTAGTTGGCGGTCGGGGGGGTTTACCTACGAGCAGTACTTC. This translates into CSASWRSGGFTYEQYF.

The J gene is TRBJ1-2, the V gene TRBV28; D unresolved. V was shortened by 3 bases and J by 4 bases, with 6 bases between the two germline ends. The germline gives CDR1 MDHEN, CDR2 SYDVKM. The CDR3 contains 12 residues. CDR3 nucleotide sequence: TGTGCCAGCAGTTTGGGAACCTATGGCTACACCTTC. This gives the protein CASSLGTYGYTF.

The CDR3: CASSWGDNPGYEQYF. In nucleotides, the CDR3 is TGTGCCAGCAGCTGGGGCGATAACCCTGGCTACGAGCAGTACTTC. This chain uses TRBV13 with TRBJ2-7; a possible D gene is TRBD1 (5 bases). The CDR3 loop spans 15 amino acids. V gave up 4 bases and J gave up 3 bases, with 16 bases separating them. Germline V gives CDR1 PRHDT, CDR2 FYEKMQ (reference sequence).

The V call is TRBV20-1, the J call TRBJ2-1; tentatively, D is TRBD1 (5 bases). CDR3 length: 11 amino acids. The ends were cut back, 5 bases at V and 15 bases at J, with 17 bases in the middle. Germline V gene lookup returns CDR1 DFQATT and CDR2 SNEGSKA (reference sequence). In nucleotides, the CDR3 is TGCAGTGCTGGGGCCACATCGGATCGGTTCTTC. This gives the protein CSAGATSDRFF.

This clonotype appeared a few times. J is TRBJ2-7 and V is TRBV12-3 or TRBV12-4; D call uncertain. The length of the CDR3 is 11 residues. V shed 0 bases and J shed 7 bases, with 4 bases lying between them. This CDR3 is CASSLAFEQYF. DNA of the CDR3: TGTGCCAGCAGTTTAGCGTTTGAGCAGTACTTC.

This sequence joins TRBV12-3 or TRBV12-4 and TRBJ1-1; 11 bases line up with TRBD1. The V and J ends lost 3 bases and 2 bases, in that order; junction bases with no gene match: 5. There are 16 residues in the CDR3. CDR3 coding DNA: TGTGCCAGCAGTTTGGACAGGGGGCTCGGTAACACTGAAGCTTTCTTT. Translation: CASSLDRGLGNTEAFF.

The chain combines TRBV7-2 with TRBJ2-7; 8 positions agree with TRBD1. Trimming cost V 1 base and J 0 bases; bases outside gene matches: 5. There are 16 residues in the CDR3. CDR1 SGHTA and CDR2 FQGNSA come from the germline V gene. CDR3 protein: CASSLEGQGYSYEQYF. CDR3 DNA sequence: TGTGCCAGCAGCTTAGAAGGACAGGGCTACTCCTACGAGCAGTACTTC.